Below, 14 T cell receptor beta chains from the same sample are listed, as sequenced in a study of technical replicates of blood from a handful of donors. Profiling relied on immunoSEQ multiplex PCR, and the TCRdb table lists in-frame clones only, not all of them. The sample holds 65,000 to 90,000 clones, approximately 86% seen once. Sample: PBMCs. These receptors all stem from a human donor in good health. Some clones in this sample may be carry-over from other donors' samples.

The chain carries TRBV4-3 and TRBJ2-5, with 11 bases aligning to TRBD1. With V trimmed by 0 bases and J by 5 bases, 20 bases remained unmatched. Germline lookup yields CDR1 LGHNA and CDR2 YSLEER. The CDR3 runs to 21 residues. CDR3 sequence: CASSQDLGYGQGAPLQETQYF. CDR3 in DNA: TGCGCCAGCAGCCAAGATCTGGGTTATGGACAGGGGGCCCCCTTGCAGGAGACCCAGTACTTC.

The chain recombines TRBV4-1 with TRBJ2-7; D is possibly TRBD1 (5 bases). V lost 0 bases, J lost 5 bases, and 14 bases lay in between. CDR1 and CDR2 from the germline V gene are MGHRA and YSYEKL. The length of the CDR3 is 15 residues. CDR3 nucleotides: TGCGCCAGCAGCCAAGATCCCTTGGGCAGGGACGAGCAGTACTTC. Residues: CASSQDPLGRDEQYF.

The chain recombines TRBV10-3 with TRBJ2-3, with 8 bases aligning to TRBD1. This CDR3 has 13 residues. Germline CDR1 reads ENHRY; CDR2 reads SYGVKD. The J segment lost 5 bases and the V segment lost 10 bases, leaving 8 bases of the junction unmatched. CDR3 bases: TGTGCCACCGGACAGGGCGAAGGAGATACGCAGTATTTT. This codes for CATGQGEGDTQYF.

The chain combines TRBV7-2 with TRBJ1-5; 8 nucleotides agree with TRBD1. The CDR3 runs 15 residues. The junction had 0 bases not matched to a gene; V was cut back by 1 base and J by 1 base. Looked up from germline, CDR1 is SGHTA and CDR2 is FQGNSA. The CDR3: CASSLGTGSNQPQHF. Written as DNA, the CDR3 is TGTGCCAGCAGCTTAGGGACAGGGAGCAATCAGCCCCAGCATTTT.

The chain is built from TRBV13 and TRBJ2-1, with D maybe TRBD2 (6 bases). CDR1 and CDR2 from the germline V gene are PRHDT and FYEKMQ (reference sequence). The CDR3 runs 15 residues. The germline V and J ends were trimmed by 5 bases and 1 base, with 12 bases remaining between them. This chain's CDR3 is CASSPETRSYNEQFF. The CDR3 nucleotides read TGTGCCAGCAGCCCCGAGACTAGGTCCTACAATGAGCAGTTCTTC. Full variable domain (outside the CDR3, taken from reference TRBV13 and TRBJ2-1): AAGVIQSPRHLIKEKRETATLKCYPIPRHDTVYWYQQGPGQDPQFLISFYEKMQSDKGSIPDRFSAQQFSDYHSELNMSSLELGDSALYFCASSPETRSYNEQFFGPGTRLTVL.

This clone was seen once. V usage is TRBV2 and J usage is TRBJ2-7, with D perhaps being TRBD1 or TRBD2 (5 bases each). From germline, CDR1 is SNHLY and CDR2 FYNNEI. The V gene lost 4 bases and the J gene lost 3 bases, with 10 bases spanning the gap. The CDR3 runs to 13 residues. The CDR3 region is CASSAAGSYEQYF. For the CDR3, the DNA is TGTGCCAGCAGTGCAGCAGGGAGCTACGAGCAGTACTTC.

The J gene is TRBJ1-1, the V gene TRBV5-1, with D uncertain. CDR3 size: 15 residues. The germline V and J ends were trimmed by 2 bases and 4 bases, with 15 bases remaining between them. Germline V CDR1 and CDR2: SGHRS, YFSETQ. The CDR3 protein is CASSFRSGGSTEAFF. As DNA, the CDR3 is TGCGCCAGCAGCTTCAGGTCGGGAGGGTCCACTGAAGCTTTCTTT. Using reference TRBV5-1 and TRBJ1-1 for the parts outside the CDR3, the full variable domain is KAGVTQTPRYLIKTRGQQVTLSCSPISGHRSVSWYQQTPGQGLQFLFEYFSETQRNKGNFPGRFSGRQFSNSRSEMNVSTLELGDSALYLCASSFRSGGSTEAFFGQGTRLTVV.

The chain carries TRBV4-1 and TRBJ2-5; 9 bases line up with TRBD2. J gave up 5 bases and V 0 bases, and 7 bases lay outside the gene matches. The CDR3 covers 16 residues. Looked up from germline, CDR1 is MGHRA and CDR2 is YSYEKL. The CDR3 here is CASSQDRAGGRETQYF. CDR3 nucleotide sequence: TGCGCCAGCAGCCAAGATCGAGCGGGAGGTCGTGAGACCCAGTACTTC.

J is TRBJ2-2 and V is TRBV6-6; possibly TRBD2 for D (5 bases). The V gene lost 4 bases and the J gene lost 2 bases, with 8 bases spanning the gap. Germline-derived CDR1 and CDR2 are MNHNY and SVGAGI (reference sequence). The CDR3 loop spans 14 amino acids. The CDR3 DNA follows: TGTGCCAGCAGTTCGGACTTAAACACCGGGGAGCTGTTTTTT. Translated, it gives CASSSDLNTGELFF.

The genes are TRBV2 and TRBJ1-1; 7 bases agree with TRBD1. The CDR3 has 14 amino acids. The J segment lost 0 bases and the V segment lost 4 bases, leaving 2 bases of the junction unmatched. Germline-derived CDR1 and CDR2 are SNHLY and FYNNEI. CDR3 sequence reads: CASSVGQMNTEAFF. The CDR3 bases are TGTGCCAGCAGTGTGGGACAGATGAACACTGAAGCTTTCTTT.

The chain has TRBV19 and TRBJ1-2; 7 nucleotides agree with TRBD1. This CDR3 is built from 13 residues. J lost 4 bases, V lost 7 bases, and 6 bases had no gene match. The germline CDR1 and CDR2 sequences are LNHDA and SQIVND (reference sequence). The CDR3 sequence is CASTLGDSYGYTF. CDR3 coding DNA: TGTGCCAGTACCCTGGGGGACAGCTATGGCTACACCTTC. The full variable domain, with the rest looked up from reference TRBV19 and TRBJ1-2, is DGGITQSPKYLFRKEGQNVTLSCEQNLNHDAMYWYRQDPGQGLRLIYYSQIVNDFQKGDIAEGYSVSREKKESFPLTVTSAQKNPTAFYLCASTLGDSYGYTFGSGTRLTVV.

The chain carries TRBV5-8 and TRBJ2-1, with D possibly being TRBD2 (6 bases). This CDR3 has 15 amino acids. From germline, CDR1 is SGHTS and CDR2 YDEGEE. V dropped 0 bases and J dropped 3 bases, with 10 bases sitting between them. The CDR3 DNA reads TGTGCCAGCAGCTTGGTAGGGACTGGCTACAATGAGCAGTTCTTC. Translating gives CASSLVGTGYNEQFF.

The CDR3 protein is CASSLEGGAVTEAFF. The DNA of the CDR3 is TGTGCCAGCAGCTTGGAGGGGGGGGCTGTTACTGAAGCTTTCTTT. V gene TRBV5-6 combines with J gene TRBJ1-1; the D gene is possibly TRBD1 (6 bases). Germline lookup yields CDR1 SGHDT and CDR2 YYEEEE. V was trimmed by 0 bases and J by 5 bases, leaving 14 bases between them. The CDR3 is 15 residues long.

This clone was recorded a few times. This chain connects TRBV7-9 to TRBJ2-1; 9 bases map to TRBD1. The V gene's germline CDR1 is SEHNR and CDR2 FQNEAQ (reference sequence). The CDR3 is 15 amino acids. Trimming cost V 3 bases and J 7 bases; bases outside gene matches: 7. The CDR3 reads CASSFPGQGGNEQFF. The CDR3 nucleotides read TGTGCCAGCAGCTTCCCGGGACAGGGCGGGAATGAGCAGTTCTTC.